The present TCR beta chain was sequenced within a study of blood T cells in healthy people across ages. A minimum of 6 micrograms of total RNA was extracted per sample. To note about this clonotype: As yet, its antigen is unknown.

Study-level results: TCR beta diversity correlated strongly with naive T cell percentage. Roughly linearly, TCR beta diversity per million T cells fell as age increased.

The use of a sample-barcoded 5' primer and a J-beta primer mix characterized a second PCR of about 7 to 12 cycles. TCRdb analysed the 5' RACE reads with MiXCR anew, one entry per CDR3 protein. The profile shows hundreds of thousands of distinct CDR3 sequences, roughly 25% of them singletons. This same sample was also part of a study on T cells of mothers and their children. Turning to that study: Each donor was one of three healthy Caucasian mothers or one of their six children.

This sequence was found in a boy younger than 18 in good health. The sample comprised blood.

In nucleotides, the CDR3 is TGCAGCGTTTACCCTTGGGAGGAAGAGACCCAGTACTTC. Its translation: CSVYPWEEETQYF. The chain links TRBV29-1 to TRBJ2-5; tentative D call: TRBD2 (6 bases). V lost 5 bases, J lost 3 bases, and 13 bases lay in between. There are 13 residues in the CDR3. The V gene's germline CDR1 is SQVTM and CDR2 ANQGSEA.